The clone carrying this T cell receptor (beta chain) was recorded a few times. Its antigen is unknown. Trimming took 0 bases from V and 2 from J; bases not matched to a gene: 5. The V gene's germline CDR1 is SGHTA and CDR2 FQGNSA. The CDR3 is 16 amino acids. This sample is drawn from a study of OX40 agonist ivuxolimab in advanced cancers. The overall study: Partial responses were observed in three patients, of whom one had hepatocellular carcinoma and two had cutaneous melanoma.

Anyone with autoimmune disease history or systemic immunosuppression was excluded. Broader study findings: The study observed clonal expansion of CD4+ and CD8+ blood T cells by week 6 at 0.1 to 3.0 mg/kg. Expanded clones belonging to CD8+ T cells outnumbered, on average, those of CD4+.

The repertoire was sequenced with immunoSEQ multiplex PCR; TCRdb's copy has only in-frame clones and lacks some. The sample shows more than 60,000 clones, about 80% of them seen only once. The sample here was CD4+ or CD8+ T cells sorted from blood, taken in a trial of the OX40 agonist ivuxolimab. The chain carries TRBV7-2 and TRBJ2-5, with 8 nucleotides matching TRBD2. This sequence originates from an adult with an advanced solid tumor such as melanoma, head and neck, liver or kidney cancer. The CDR3 protein is CASSLAGASGQETQYF. The CDR3, as DNA: TGTGCCAGCAGCTTAGCGGGTGCTAGCGGGCAAGAGACCCAGTACTTC.